This is a list of T cell receptor beta chains from one sample in a study of cytomegalovirus exposure and HLA in healthy donors. The table came from immunoSEQ multiplex PCR; TCRdb's copy has only in-frame clones and leaves some out. There are some 150,000 clones in the sample; around 80% occur only once, and 3.2% lies in the top ten. The sequencing input was PBMCs. These receptors were collected from a man between 18 and 29 years old in good health and CMV-seropositive. Both conserved end residues are part of each CDR3. D genes are given only for firm matches.

>TRBV19|NA
CASSIATGTNYGYTF
>TRBV28|NA
CASSDSLTGGYTF
>TRBV7-9|NA
CASTPGGELFF
>TRBV19|TRBD1
CASSIGTVRNEQFF
>TRBV7-2|NA
CASGRDYSGNTIYF
>TRBV27|NA
CASSLGPGVHTQYF
>TRBV7-3|NA
CASSTLSGAYNEQFF
>TRBV19|TRBD2
CASSLAGTSYEQYF
>TRBV28|NA
CASSTPMGADTEAFF
>TRBV6-5|NA
CASSYDRANTEAFF
>TRBV28|TRBD2
CASSSGGRPTHEQYF
>TRBV5-4|NA
CASSLGPGGTDTQYF
>TRBV28|NA
CASSPQTYEQYF
>TRBV7-2|NA
CASSILPTDTQYF
>TRBV19|TRBD1
CASSSGQQETQYF
>TRBV28|TRBD2
CASLPGTSGRLVYEQYF
>TRBV10-1|NA
CASSESLTSSYNEQFF
>TRBV27|TRBD1
CASSHRGDNQPQHF
>TRBV5-4|NA
CASSLRTVPYGYTF
>TRBV27|NA
CASARDIVYEQYF
>TRBV9|NA
CASSVVEIRETARSYNEQFF
>TRBV28|NA
CASSFLQRLSYNEQFF
>TRBV5-4|TRBD1
CASSLPRTGVAF
>TRBV7-9|TRBD2
CASSLGLAGVETQYF
>TRBV6-1|NA
CASSQNTGELFF
>TRBV7-8|NA
CASSFEGLGNQPQHF
>TRBV5-1|TRBD2
CASSFPPGSGSGSYNEQFF
>TRBV11-2|TRBD1
CASSLIQGAHNTEAFF
>TRBV28|TRBD2
CASSLEASGLNTGELFF
>TRBV7-9|TRBD1
CASSYIRDRMLANYGYTF
>TRBV28|NA
CASSLFVTGRETQYF
>TRBV7-9|TRBD1
CSSSRGQGEGEQYF
>TRBV6-1|TRBD1
CASSEVDRGQYGYTF
>TRBV25-1|TRBD1
CASSVAGGTNEKLFF
>TRBV5-1|TRBD1
CASKPDRGISEQYF
>TRBV6-1|TRBD1
CASSEGTGVGYEQYF
>TRBV2|NA
CASSASTFSGNTIYF
>TRBV27|TRBD1
CASSSIGQGSYEQYF
>TRBV5-1|NA
CASSFGGDTEAFF